The T cell receptor (beta chain) described here comes from a study of OX40 agonist ivuxolimab in advanced cancers. The V and J ends lost 4 bases and 4 bases, in that order; junction bases with no gene match: 6. The CDR3 totals 14 residues. Per the germline V gene, CDR1 is KGHSH and CDR2 is LQKENI. Generated by immunoSEQ multiplex PCR, the TCRdb table keeps only in-frame clones and is missing some. The sample has about 60,000 clones, around nine tenths seen once; the top ten hold 0.85% to 1.4%. The chain links TRBV18 to TRBJ1-2; TRBD1 matches 7 bases. The sample consisted of CD4+ or CD8+ T cells sorted from blood, taken in a trial of the OX40 agonist ivuxolimab. The clonotype was recovered from an adult with an advanced solid tumor such as melanoma, head and neck, liver or kidney cancer. The CDR3 bases are TGTGCCAGCTCACAGGGACAGCCCCTCTATGGCTACACCTTC. It translates to CASSQGQPLYGYTF.